The 7 T cell receptor beta chains given below trace back to one sample, sequenced in a study of blood T cell repertoires in COVID-19. Assay used: immunoSEQ multiplex PCR; TCRdb lists only in-frame clones, some missing. The profile shows 150,000 to 200,000 clones, 84% of them singletons. The material sequenced was PBMCs or T cells enriched from blood (not recorded which). These receptors were obtained from a man aged 50 or older who had recovered from COVID-19.

The chain couples TRBV6-5 to TRBJ1-6, with 9 bases that match TRBD1. The CDR3 sequence is 15 residues long. Germline loops: CDR1 MNHEY, CDR2 SVGAGI. Trimming took 7 bases from V and 8 from J; bases not matched to a gene: 9. DNA for the CDR3: TGTGCCAGCACCTCCGGGACAGGGTCGCATTCACCCCTCCACTTT. Its translation is CASTSGTGSHSPLHF.

This clone occurred once. The rearrangement joins TRBV27 to TRBJ1-1; D possibly corresponds to TRBD1 (5 bases). Per the germline V gene, CDR1 is MNHEY and CDR2 is SMNVEV (reference sequence). V was shortened by 6 bases and J by 4 bases, with 15 bases between the two germline ends. CDR3 size: 14 residues. Here the CDR3 reads CASSRLGRGTEAFF. In DNA form, the CDR3 reads TGTGCCAGCAGCCGCCTAGGAAGGGGCACTGAAGCTTTCTTT.

V is TRBV6-5 and J is TRBJ2-7, with 7 bases aligning to TRBD1. Germline V CDR1 and CDR2: MNHEY, SVGAGI. The CDR3 contains 13 residues. Trimming removed 7 bases from V and 2 bases from J; junction bases left unmatched: 5. The CDR3 spells CASIPGQTYEQYF. The CDR3 nucleotides read TGTGCCAGCATCCCGGGACAGACCTACGAGCAGTACTTC.

The J gene is TRBJ2-1, the V gene TRBV5-1, with TRBD2 identical over 8 bases. Germline CDR1 SGHRS, CDR2 YFSETQ. Trimming cost V 6 bases and J 6 bases; bases outside gene matches: 14. The CDR3 is 16 amino acids. CDR3 protein: CASTPGGRGGSNEQFF. Written as DNA, the CDR3 is TGCGCCAGCACCCCTGGCGGACGGGGGGGCTCCAATGAGCAGTTCTTC.

The rearrangement links TRBV5-5 to TRBJ1-3; possible D gene TRBD1, 6 bases. Germline V gene sequence: CDR1 SGHKS, CDR2 YYEKEE (reference sequence). CDR3 length: 14 residues. V was cut by 5 bases and J by 4 bases, with 13 bases left in between. CDR3 DNA: TGTGCCAGCAGATTAGGACAGCGCGGAAACACCATATATTTT. It translates to CASRLGQRGNTIYF.

The chain has TRBV25-1 and TRBJ2-2, with 8 bases lining up with TRBD1. The CDR3 sequence is 18 residues long. The V gene end was trimmed by 1 base and the J gene end by 5 bases; junction bases not matched to a gene: 12. Germline CDR1 is MGHDK and CDR2 is SYGVNS. This CDR3 is CASSESPGTGKGTGELFF. The CDR3 DNA reads as TGTGCCAGCAGTGAATCGCCCGGGACAGGCAAAGGGACCGGGGAGCTGTTTTTT.

The CDR3 DNA follows: TGTGCCAGCAGTGAAACACAGGGGTATACGCAGTATTTT. This encodes CASSETQGYTQYF. The chain combines TRBV2 with TRBJ2-3; the match to TRBD1 covers 7 bases. The V gene end was trimmed by 2 bases and the J gene end by 7 bases; junction bases not matched to a gene: 3. This CDR3 region has 13 residues. Germline V gene data show CDR1 as SNHLY and CDR2 as FYNNEI.